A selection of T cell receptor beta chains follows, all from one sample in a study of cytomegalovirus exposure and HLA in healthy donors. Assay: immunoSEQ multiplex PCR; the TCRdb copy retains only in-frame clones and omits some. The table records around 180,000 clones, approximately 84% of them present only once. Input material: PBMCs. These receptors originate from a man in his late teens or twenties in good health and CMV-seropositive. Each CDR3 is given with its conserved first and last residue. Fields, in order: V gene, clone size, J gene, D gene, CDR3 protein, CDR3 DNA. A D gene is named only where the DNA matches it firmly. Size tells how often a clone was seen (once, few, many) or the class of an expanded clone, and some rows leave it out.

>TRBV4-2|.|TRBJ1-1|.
CASSQDRDTEAFF
TGTGCCAGCAGCCAAGACAGGGACACTGAAGCTTTCTTT
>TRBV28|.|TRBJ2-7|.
CATSLPHSSYEQYF
TGTGCCACCTCCTTGCCCCACAGCTCCTACGAGCAGTACTTC
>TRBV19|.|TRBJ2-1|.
CASSISVGGGEQFF
TGTGCCAGTAGTATAAGCGTGGGAGGGGGTGAGCAGTTCTTC
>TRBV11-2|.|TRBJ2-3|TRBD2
CASSYGTSGASTDTQYF
TGTGCCAGCAGCTACGGGACTAGCGGGGCTAGCACAGATACGCAGTATTTT
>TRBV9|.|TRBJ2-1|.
CASSVVAGAYSSYNEQFF
TGTGCCAGCAGCGTAGTTGCAGGGGCTTACAGCTCCTACAATGAGCAGTTCTTC
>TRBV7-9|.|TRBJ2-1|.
CASSLAGGGSEQFF
TGTGCCAGCAGCTTAGCGGGAGGGGGGAGTGAGCAGTTCTTC
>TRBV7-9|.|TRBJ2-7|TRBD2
CASSLDSAGGAYEQYF
TGTGCCAGCAGCTTAGATTCGGCGGGAGGGGCGTACGAGCAGTACTTC
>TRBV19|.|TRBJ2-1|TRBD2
CASSLRTSGRDEQFF
TGTGCCAGTAGTCTCCGGACTAGCGGGAGAGATGAGCAGTTCTTC
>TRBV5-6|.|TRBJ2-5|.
CASSSTRDTNKEYF
TGTGCCAGCAGCTCCACCCGGGACACCAACAAGGAGTACTTC
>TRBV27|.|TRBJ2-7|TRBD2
CASSFGGSAYEQYF
TGTGCCAGCAGTTTTGGCGGGAGTGCTTACGAGCAGTACTTC
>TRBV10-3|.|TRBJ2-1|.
CAIWQGPYNEQFF
TGTGCCATCTGGCAGGGCCCTTACAATGAGCAGTTCTTC
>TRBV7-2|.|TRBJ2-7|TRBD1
CASSSWTGTVSEQYF
TGTGCCAGCAGCTCCTGGACAGGGACCGTCTCCGAGCAGTACTTC
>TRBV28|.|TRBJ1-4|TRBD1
CASSLVDRVLEKLFF
TGTGCCAGCAGTTTGGTGGACAGGGTTCTTGAAAAACTGTTTTTT
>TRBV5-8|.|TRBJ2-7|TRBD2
CASSRLSLGTSSYEQYF
TGTGCCAGCAGCCGCCTGTCCTTGGGGACTAGCTCCTACGAGCAGTACTTC
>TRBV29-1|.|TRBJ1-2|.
CSVVKEGIYGYTF
TGCAGCGTTGTAAAGGAGGGGATATATGGCTACACCTTC
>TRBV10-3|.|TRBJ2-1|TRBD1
CAISGQGNEQFF
TGTGCCATCAGTGGACAGGGGAATGAGCAGTTCTTC
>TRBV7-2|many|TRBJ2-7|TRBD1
CASSLAGGQGYEQYF
TGTGCCAGCAGCTTAGCGGGGGGACAGGGCTACGAGCAGTACTTC
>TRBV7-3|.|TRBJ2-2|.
CASRSTSGAGELFF
TGTGCCAGCAGATCTACTAGTGGAGCCGGGGAGCTGTTTTTT
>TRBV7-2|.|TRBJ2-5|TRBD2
CATQEGRGGETQYF
TGTGCCACTCAGGAGGGTCGGGGAGGGGAGACCCAGTACTTC
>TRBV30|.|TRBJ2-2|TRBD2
CAWRGGAGRAGELFF
TGTGCCTGGAGGGGGGGTGCAGGGAGGGCCGGGGAGCTGTTTTTT
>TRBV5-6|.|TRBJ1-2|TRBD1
CASSWGTGASDGYTF
TGTGCCAGCAGCTGGGGGACAGGGGCGAGTGATGGCTACACCTTC
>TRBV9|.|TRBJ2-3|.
CASSVRGHASTDTQYF
TGTGCCAGCAGCGTTCGTGGACATGCTAGCACAGATACGCAGTATTTT
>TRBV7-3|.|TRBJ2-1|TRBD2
CASSREGGLNEQFF
TGTGCCAGCAGCCGGGAGGGGGGACTCAATGAGCAGTTCTTC
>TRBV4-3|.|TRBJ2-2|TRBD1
CASSQDVGQGDTGELFF
TGCGCCAGCAGCCAAGACGTAGGACAGGGTGACACCGGGGAGCTGTTTTTT
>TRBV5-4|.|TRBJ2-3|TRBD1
CASSLLTGGGTDTQYF
TGTGCCAGCAGCTTACTTACAGGGGGTGGCACAGATACGCAGTATTTT
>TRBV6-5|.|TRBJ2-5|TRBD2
CASSSGRVETQYF
TGTGCCAGCAGTTCGGGGAGGGTGGAGACCCAGTACTTC
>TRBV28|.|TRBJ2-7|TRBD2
CASSTRTSGPSYEQYF
TGTGCCAGCAGTACACGGACTAGCGGGCCCTCCTACGAGCAGTACTTC
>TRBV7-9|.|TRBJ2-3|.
CASSSRSRGPTDTQYF
TGTGCCAGCAGCTCCCGATCCAGGGGACCCACAGATACGCAGTATTTT
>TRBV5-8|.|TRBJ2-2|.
CASSLGTRSNTGELFF
TGTGCCAGCAGCTTGGGGACAAGGAGTAACACCGGGGAGCTGTTTTTT
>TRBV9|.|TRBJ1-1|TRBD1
CASSVRDRGPPFAVITEAFF
TGTGCCAGCAGCGTCCGGGACAGGGGTCCTCCGTTCGCCGTAATCACTGAAGCTTTCTTT
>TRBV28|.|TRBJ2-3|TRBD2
CASSPEISGLAGVADTQYF
TGTGCCAGCAGTCCCGAAATATCAGGACTAGCGGGAGTTGCAGATACGCAGTATTTT
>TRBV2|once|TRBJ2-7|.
CASSGGEAAAYEQYF
TGTGCCAGCAGTGGGGGGGAAGCGGCAGCCTACGAGCAGTACTTC
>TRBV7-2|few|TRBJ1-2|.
CASSLVGVDGYTF
TGTGCCAGCAGCTTAGTAGGGGTGGACGGCTACACCTTC
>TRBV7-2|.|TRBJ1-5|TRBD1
CASSPQGTGIDQPQHF
TGTGCCAGCAGCCCGCAGGGGACAGGGATTGATCAGCCCCAGCATTTT
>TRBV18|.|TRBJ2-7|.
CASSPGQEYEQYF
TGTGCCAGCTCACCAGGACAAGAATACGAGCAGTACTTC
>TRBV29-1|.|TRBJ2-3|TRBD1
CSVDRQGVGYTDTQYF
TGCAGCGTTGATCGCCAGGGGGTCGGATACACAGATACGCAGTATTTT
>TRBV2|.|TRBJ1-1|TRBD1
CASNTDRGAFF
TGTGCCAGCAATACGGACAGGGGAGCTTTCTTT
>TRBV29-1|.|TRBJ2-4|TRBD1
CSVGQGDQNIQYF
TGCAGCGTGGGACAGGGGGACCAAAACATTCAGTACTTC
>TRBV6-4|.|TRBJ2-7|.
CASSDSLVLLSSYEQYF
TGTGCCAGCAGTGACTCGCTTGTACTCTTGAGCTCCTACGAGCAGTACTTC
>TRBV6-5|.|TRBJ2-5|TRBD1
CASSSGGETQYF
TGTGCCAGCAGTTCAGGGGGAGAGACCCAGTACTTC
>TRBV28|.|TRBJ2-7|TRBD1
CASSFGTGGSYEQYF
TGTGCCAGCAGTTTTGGGACAGGGGGCTCCTACGAGCAGTACTTC
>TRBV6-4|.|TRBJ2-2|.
CASSDGQGNTGELFF
TGTGCCAGCAGTGACGGTCAGGGGAACACCGGGGAGCTGTTTTTT
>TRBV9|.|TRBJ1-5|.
CASSVGTGYNQPQHF
TGTGCCAGCAGCGTAGGAACAGGGTACAATCAGCCCCAGCATTTT
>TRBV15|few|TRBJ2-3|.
CATVPGGTDTQYF
TGTGCCACAGTCCCAGGGGGCACAGATACGCAGTATTTT
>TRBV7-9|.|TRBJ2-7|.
CASSPRQGWEQYF
TGTGCCAGCAGCCCCCGGCAGGGCTGGGAGCAGTACTTC
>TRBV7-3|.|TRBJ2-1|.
CASSLRRAGNEQFF
TGTGCCAGCAGCTTAAGGCGGGCGGGGAATGAGCAGTTCTTC